The following is a TCR beta chain sequence with its context. The antigen remains unidentified. The record originates from a study of naive CD8 T cells in extremely preterm neonates. Elective cesarean births at about 35-42 weeks, without labor or membrane rupture, supplied the cord blood. Live Annexin V-negative naive CD3+CD8+CD45RA+CCR7+ T cells were sorted. The data were produced by immunoSEQ multiplex PCR, yet TCRdb's version contains in-frame clones alone and is incomplete. The table has roughly 4,700 clones, roughly 97% seen once; the top ten hold around 0.56%. Findings and caveats of the study: Preterm samples differed in productive template counts; sample size was small.

The sequenced sample consisted of naive CD8+ T cells from cord blood. This clonotype was sampled from a newborn in good health.

CDR3 nucleotide sequence: TGCGCCAGCAGCCAGGCTAGCGGGGGGGCCGGGGAGCTGTTTTTT. It is translated as CASSQASGGAGELFF. This chain connects TRBV4-1 to TRBJ2-2, with TRBD2 identical over 12 bases. The CDR3 contains 15 residues. In germline, CDR1 is MGHRA, CDR2 YSYEKL. V gave up 3 bases and J gave up 6 bases; unmatched junction bases: 2.